This TCR beta chain was retrieved from a study of cytomegalovirus exposure and HLA in healthy donors. The CDR3 covers 15 residues. From germline, CDR1 is MGHDK and CDR2 SYGVNS. The germline V and J ends were trimmed by 8 bases and 5 bases, with 22 bases remaining between them. 13 Jbeta primers and 60 Vbeta primers were used for the PCR. The table came from immunoSEQ multiplex PCR; TCRdb's copy has only in-frame clones and leaves some out. The sample has about 100,000 clones; around 78% are singletons. Source material: PBMCs. The receptor comes from a man younger than 40 in good health and CMV-seronegative. The J gene is TRBJ2-7, the V gene TRBV25-1; tentative D call: TRBD1 (6 bases). CDR3 protein: CASEGSGQGNDEQYF. The CDR3 DNA is TGTGCCAGCGAGGGATCGGGGCAGGGGAACGACGAGCAGTACTTC.